This section outlines one TCR beta chain sequence together with its context. Antigen unknown. These data come from a study of siplizumab effects on memory and regulatory T cells. The study's findings and limits: Greater diversity than memory cells seemed evident in naive T cells, which also appeared to be major alloresponse contributors. Significantly reduced by siplizumab was the cumulative frequency of alloreactive sequences, namely those traceable to unstimulated CD4+ memory cells.

This CDR3 has 15 amino acids. V was clipped by 7 bases and J by 0 bases, with 13 bases between them. Germline assignment: CDR1 MNHNS and CDR2 SASEGT. Per sample, the assay covered approximately 91,000 TCR templates. Assay: immunoSEQ multiplex PCR; the TCRdb copy retains only in-frame clones and omits some. The table shows about 82,000 clones, with about nine tenths occurring only once. J is TRBJ1-5 and V is TRBV6-1, with D uncertain. The sample was Tregs sorted from blood. The TCR sequence derives from a human donor in good health. The CDR3 bases are TGTGCCAGCATTATGTTCAGTTATAGCAATCAGCCCCAGCATTTT. This gives the protein CASIMFSYSNQPQHF.